This passage covers 16 T cell receptor beta chains from one sample sequenced in a study of T cells in Graves' hyperthyroidism and ophthalmopathy. Amplified regions were TCR beta CDR3 sequences from RNA transcripts. When the TCR CDR3 underwent first-round RT-PCR, the HTBI primer set was used. TCRdb re-called the multiplex PCR reads with MiXCR, one entry per CDR3 protein. The sample has roughly 740,000 distinct CDR3 sequences, 16% seen once. The sequenced material came from blood. The receptors here all came from a man in his late teens or twenties with Graves' hyperthyroidism.

The chain combines TRBV11-3 with TRBJ2-1, with 9 positions matching TRBD1. The CDR3 totals 21 residues. After removal of 0 bases from V and 4 bases from J, the junction contained 19 bases not matched to a gene. Germline assignment: CDR1 SGHNT and CDR2 YENEEA. The CDR3 spells CASSLDRNFRQGGLGYNEQFF. DNA for the CDR3: TGTGCCAGCAGCTTAGATCGGAATTTCAGACAGGGGGGGTTAGGTTACAATGAGCAGTTCTTC.

This clonotype was detected ten times or more. V usage is TRBV2 and J usage is TRBJ2-3, with 10 bases that match TRBD2. The length of the CDR3 is 14 residues. The J segment lost 6 bases and the V segment lost 4 bases, leaving 4 bases of the junction unmatched. Germline V CDR1 and CDR2: SNHLY, FYNNEI. The CDR3 sequence is CASSGTSGPDTQYF. The CDR3 DNA sequence: TGTGCCAGCAGTGGGACTAGCGGTCCGGATACGCAGTATTTT.

The gene calls are TRBV20-1 and TRBJ2-1; D is undetermined. CDR3 length equals 19 residues. V was clipped by 0 bases and J by 7 bases, with 28 bases between them. The germline V gene has CDR1 DFQATT and CDR2 SNEGSKA (reference sequence). CDR3 protein: CSAREPGPRSRPKVNEQFF. The CDR3 DNA reads TGCAGTGCTAGAGAACCCGGTCCGAGATCCAGGCCAAAAGTGAATGAGCAGTTCTTC.

This clonotype has ten or more counts. The V call is TRBV7-9, the J call TRBJ2-7, with 7 bases identical to TRBD2. Germline CDR1 is SEHNR and CDR2 is FQNEAQ (reference sequence). CDR3 length equals 13 residues. V was pared by 5 bases and J by 4 bases, with 5 bases of the junction left unmatched. CDR3 amino acids: CASSGTTTYEQYF. The CDR3 DNA reads TGTGCCAGCAGCGGGACTACGACTTACGAGCAGTACTTC.

This clonotype was found many times. The chain couples TRBV6-2 or TRBV6-3 to TRBJ2-7; no reliable D call. Trimming left V 3 bases short and J 5 bases short, with 14 bases between. The CDR3 sequence is 14 residues long. The germline V gene has CDR1 MNHEY and CDR2 SVGEGT. The DNA of the CDR3 is TGTGCCAGCAGTTATGACGGGTCCGCCGACGAGCAGTACTTC. Encoded protein: CASSYDGSADEQYF.

The chain recombines TRBV5-6 with TRBJ1-6; no reliable D call. V dropped 4 bases and J dropped 9 bases, with 14 bases sitting between them. Germline V gene sequence: CDR1 SGHDT, CDR2 YYEEEE. The CDR3 contains 14 residues. The CDR3 spells CASSTVDEGSPLHF. The DNA for the CDR3 is TGTGCCAGCAGCACGGTGGACGAGGGTTCACCCCTCCACTTT.

The chain carries TRBV19 and TRBJ2-5; 10 bases match TRBD1. V dropped 8 bases and J dropped 4; count of bases not matched to a gene: 10. Germline assignment: CDR1 LNHDA and CDR2 SQIVND (reference sequence). The CDR3 extends over 15 amino acids. The CDR3, as DNA: TGTGCCAGTCGGTCGACAGGGGGCTTGACAGAGACCCAGTACTTC. Its protein is CASRSTGGLTETQYF.

This clonotype has a count of ten or more. This sequence joins TRBV5-1 and TRBJ2-5; no clear D gene. V was pared by 1 base and J by 1 base, with 8 bases between. Germline CDR1 reads SGHRS; CDR2 reads YFSETQ. The CDR3 has 14 residues. The CDR3 here is CASSLKATQETQYF. As DNA, the CDR3 is TGCGCCAGCAGCTTGAAGGCTACCCAAGAGACCCAGTACTTC.

This clonotype has more than one count but fewer than ten. The chain joins TRBV5-8 to TRBJ2-7; tentative D call: TRBD2 (5 bases). The V gene's germline CDR1 is SGHTS and CDR2 YDEGEE. The CDR3 is 15 residues long. Trimming removed 4 bases at V and 0 bases at J, with 14 bases between. The CDR3: CASSVAGGSSYEQYF. CDR3 bases: TGTGCCAGCAGCGTAGCAGGAGGTAGCTCCTACGAGCAGTACTTC.

This clonotype was seen more than once but under ten times. V and J are TRBV6-1 and TRBJ2-7; D is unclear. The CDR3 has 13 residues. V was cut by 7 bases and J by 5 bases, with 15 bases left in between. Germline lookup yields CDR1 MNHNS and CDR2 SASEGT. CDR3 coding DNA: TGTGCCAGCATCCGCGGTCCTACCAACGAGCAGTACTTC. This translates into CASIRGPTNEQYF.

The chain links TRBV12-3 or TRBV12-4 to TRBJ2-1, with 9 bases identical to TRBD2. This CDR3 spans 16 amino acids. With 6 bases clipped from V and 8 bases from J, the junction kept 14 bases outside the gene matches. The CDR3 DNA follows: TGTGCCAGCAGCCCCTGGTTAGCGGGAGATAGCGATGAGCAGTTCTTC. Translation gives CASSPWLAGDSDEQFF.

This clonotype was detected many times. The V gene is TRBV2, the J gene TRBJ1-1; tentatively, D is TRBD1 (5 bases). In germline, CDR1 is SNHLY, CDR2 FYNNEI. The CDR3 has 11 residues. V was cut by 4 bases and J by 8 bases, with 8 bases left in between. The CDR3 loop is CASSGQFEAFF. Here the CDR3 DNA reads TGTGCCAGCAGTGGACAGTTCGAAGCTTTCTTT.

This clonotype showed up just a few times. The chain is built from TRBV5-6 and TRBJ2-2; weak D call: TRBD1 (5 bases). Trimming shortened V by 4 bases and J by 4 bases, and 11 bases separated the two germline ends. The germline V gene has CDR1 SGHDT and CDR2 YYEEEE. This CDR3 is 14 amino acids long. The CDR3 coding sequence is TGTGCCAGCAGCGTCCGACAGTCCACCGGGGAGCTGTTTTTT. This gives the protein CASSVRQSTGELFF.

The chain recombines TRBV12-3 or TRBV12-4 with TRBJ2-7; 7 positions agree with TRBD2. This CDR3 is 14 amino acids long. V dropped 3 bases and J dropped 4; count of bases not matched to a gene: 6. CDR3: CASSFSSSGYEQYF. The CDR3 region has the DNA TGTGCCAGCAGTTTTTCGTCTAGCGGATACGAGCAGTACTTC.

A single count supports this clonotype. A much larger clone is a single base away; this may be a read error. V is TRBV20-1 and J is TRBJ2-7, with D unresolved. The CDR3 length is 14 residues. Germline V lookup: CDR1 DFQATT, CDR2 SNEGSKA (reference sequence). As DNA, the CDR3 is TGCAGTGCCAGACCGGGCCAGGATCCCTACGGGCAGTACTTC. Its translation: CSARPGQDPYGQYF.

This clonotype occurred many times. The J gene is TRBJ2-3, the V gene TRBV9; 10 bases agree with TRBD1. Losses at the gene ends were 3 bases for V and 6 bases for J; bases not matched to a gene: 7. Germline lookup yields CDR1 SGDLS and CDR2 YYNGEE. This CDR3 spans 15 amino acids. The CDR3 coding sequence is TGTGCCAGCAGCGCCCCGGGACAGGGGAGGGATACGCAGTATTTT. Translation: CASSAPGQGRDTQYF.